These 8 T cell receptor beta chains came from one sample sequenced in a study of control samples from healthy donors and cancer patients. Assay used: immunoSEQ multiplex PCR; TCRdb lists only in-frame clones, some missing. The table shows roughly 140,000 clones, with about 93% occurring only once. The sequenced sample consisted of blood. These receptors came from a man aged 45-65 years in good health.

V and J are TRBV11-2 and TRBJ2-3; 13 nucleotides agree with TRBD2. Germline CDR1 reads SGHAT; CDR2 reads FQNNGV. With V trimmed by 5 bases and J by 2 bases, 4 bases remained unmatched. This CDR3 contains 16 residues. CDR3 nucleotide sequence: TGTGCCAGCAGCGTAGGGACTAGCGGGAACACAGATACGCAGTATTTT. It encodes CASSVGTSGNTDTQYF.

The chain links TRBV27 to TRBJ2-2; 11 nucleotides line up with TRBD2. CDR3 length: 16 residues. Trimming cost V 8 bases and J 4 bases; bases outside gene matches: 9. CDR1 is MNHEY and CDR2 is SMNVEV in the germline V gene (reference sequence). The CDR3 DNA reads TGTGCCAGCTCCATGGCTAGCGGGAGGCCCACCGGGGAGCTGTTTTTT. It encodes CASSMASGRPTGELFF.

This clone was detected only once. V is TRBV5-6 and J is TRBJ1-5, with D uncertain. This CDR3 spans 15 amino acids. Looked up from germline, CDR1 is SGHDT and CDR2 is YYEEEE. The V gene lost 1 base and the J gene lost 1 base, with 9 bases spanning the gap. CDR3 bases: TGTGCCAGCAGCTTGTTCTCGACGAGCAATCAGCCCCAGCATTTT. Protein: CASSLFSTSNQPQHF.

The chain couples TRBV19 to TRBJ2-1; 7 positions agree with TRBD2. Germline values: CDR1 LNHDA, CDR2 SQIVND (reference sequence). Trimming removed 1 base from V and 10 bases from J; junction bases left unmatched: 7. CDR3 size: 14 residues. The CDR3 spells CASSIGGRGGEQFF. The CDR3 DNA reads TGTGCCAGTAGTATAGGAGGGAGGGGTGGGGAGCAGTTCTTC. Combining the CDR3 with reference TRBV19 and TRBJ2-1 gives the whole variable domain DGGITQSPKYLFRKEGQNVTLSCEQNLNHDAMYWYRQDPGQGLRLIYYSQIVNDFQKGDIAEGYSVSREKKESFPLTVTSAQKNPTAFYLCASSIGGRGGEQFFGPGTRLTVL.

This chain connects TRBV28 to TRBJ1-1; weak D call: TRBD1 (5 bases). Germline CDR1 is MDHEN and CDR2 is SYDVKM. This CDR3 comprises 11 residues. Trimming left V 6 bases short and J 4 bases short, with 6 bases between. CDR3 residues: CASRGPTEAFF. The CDR3 DNA is TGTGCCAGCAGGGGGCCCACTGAAGCTTTCTTT.

The J gene is TRBJ2-1, the V gene TRBV7-9; tentative D call: TRBD1 (6 bases). V lost 6 bases to trimming and J lost 6 bases, with 12 bases between them. The CDR3 length is 13 residues. Germline V gives CDR1 SEHNR, CDR2 FQNEAQ (reference sequence). The CDR3 loop is CASRRIGGNEQFF. The DNA of the CDR3 is TGTGCCAGCAGACGAATAGGGGGCAATGAGCAGTTCTTC.

A few counts support this clone. The gene calls are TRBV19 and TRBJ1-4, with 7 bases matching TRBD1. The V segment lost 1 base and the J segment 5 bases; nucleotides outside the gene matches: 4. CDR3 length equals 15 residues. Germline V gene data show CDR1 as LNHDA and CDR2 as SQIVND (reference sequence). The CDR3 loop reads CASSIADRTNEKLFF. The CDR3, as DNA: TGTGCCAGTAGTATAGCGGACAGGACAAATGAAAAACTGTTTTTT.

This chain connects TRBV27 to TRBJ2-3; D possibly corresponds to TRBD2 (5 bases). The CDR3 spans 20 residues. V lost 2 bases and J lost 1, with 25 bases in between. CDR1 and CDR2 (germline): MNHEY, SMNVEV (reference sequence). CDR3 loop: CASSLTPGVRGLIRTDTQYF. CDR3 nucleotides: TGTGCCAGCAGTTTAACGCCTGGTGTCAGAGGACTTATCCGCACAGATACGCAGTATTTT.